A selection of T cell receptor beta chains follows, all from one sample in a study of T cell repertoires in ileal Crohn's disease. Produced via immunoSEQ multiplex PCR; TCRdb's table is partial and in-frame only. The table has 55,000 to 65,000 clones, roughly nine tenths seen once; the top ten hold roughly 2%. The sequencing input was ileal tissue. Receptors were obtained from an adult with Crohn's disease. Each CDR3 is given with its conserved first and last residue. D genes are given only for firm matches. Clone size is stated in some rows and not others, as once, few, many or a class when expanded.

j_call,d_call,v_call,clone_size,cdr3_nt,cdr3_aa
TRBJ1-4,-,TRBV2,-,TGTGCCAGCAGTGAATGGCAGCGGACTAAACTGTTTTTT,CASSEWQRTKLFF
TRBJ2-1,TRBD2,TRBV4-2,once,TGTGCCAGCAGCCAAGACGAGTATAGCGGGGGCAATGAGCAGTTCTTC,CASSQDEYSGGNEQFF
TRBJ2-1,TRBD2,TRBV5-1,-,TGCGCCAGCAGCTTGGAAGGACTAGTATATAATGAGCAGTTCTTC,CASSLEGLVYNEQFF
TRBJ1-2,TRBD1,TRBV4-1,-,TGCGCCAGCAGCCCCCAATTTGGGACAGGGGTTGCTGGCTACACCTTC,CASSPQFGTGVAGYTF
TRBJ2-1,TRBD2,TRBV27,-,TGTGCCAGCAGTTCCCGGGGGACTAGAGAGAATGAGCAGTTCTTC,CASSSRGTRENEQFF
TRBJ1-4,-,TRBV2,once,TGTGCCAGCAGCTTCCTCAAGCGGATTTCAACTAATGAAAAACTGTTTTTT,CASSFLKRISTNEKLFF
TRBJ2-3,-,TRBV10-3,-,TGTGCCATCACCCCCCAGGTCACAGATACGCAGTATTTT,CAITPQVTDTQYF
TRBJ1-5,TRBD1,TRBV5-4,-,TGTGCCAGCAGCGTCAACTACCGGGACAGGGGGGAGCCCCAGCATTTT,CASSVNYRDRGEPQHF
TRBJ2-1,-,TRBV7-3,-,TGTGCCAGCAGCGCAGAATCGGGTTACAATGAGCAGTTCTTC,CASSAESGYNEQFF
TRBJ1-1,TRBD1,TRBV29-1,-,TGCAGCGTCAGGACAGGTATGAACACTGAAGCTTTCTTT,CSVRTGMNTEAFF
TRBJ2-1,-,TRBV19,-,TGTGCCAGTAGTATAAACCCTAAAACACAAAAACAGGGACGTGGCGAGCAGTTCTTC,CASSINPKTQKQGRGEQFF
TRBJ1-1,TRBD1,TRBV6-1,-,TGTGCCAGCAGTGACCGTGACAGGGGCAAAGCTTTCTTT,CASSDRDRGKAFF
TRBJ1-3,TRBD1,TRBV4-1,-,TGCGCCAGCAGCCAAGGGGGACAGTCCTCTGGAAACACCATATATTTT,CASSQGGQSSGNTIYF
TRBJ2-3,-,TRBV7-8,-,TGTGCCAGCAGCCCGAGGTTGGATACGCAGTATTTT,CASSPRLDTQYF
TRBJ1-5,-,TRBV6-1,-,TGTGCCAGCAGTGAATTTGGGGGCCCAAATCAGCCCCAGCATTTT,CASSEFGGPNQPQHF
TRBJ1-3,TRBD1,TRBV30,-,TGTGCCCTGCTCCGGGACAGGGGAAACACCATATATTTT,CALLRDRGNTIYF
TRBJ2-1,-,TRBV4-2,-,TGTGCCAGCAGCCAAGATCTGGGCATAGGCAATGAGCAGTTCTTC,CASSQDLGIGNEQFF
TRBJ2-7,TRBD2,TRBV15,-,TGTGCCACCAGCCCACGGAGGGACATGGCGGGGGGCGAGCAGTACTTC,CATSPRRDMAGGEQYF
TRBJ2-3,-,TRBV5-4,-,TGTGCCAGCAGAGTAACAGGGTTAGATACGCAGTATTTT,CASRVTGLDTQYF
TRBJ1-2,-,TRBV6-5,-,TGTGCCAGCGGAACTGACAGGAGCTATGGCTACACCTTC,CASGTDRSYGYTF
TRBJ1-5,-,TRBV6-5,-,TGTGCCAGCAGTTACTCGAGGCCAAGCAATCAGCCCCAGCATTTT,CASSYSRPSNQPQHF
TRBJ2-6,-,TRBV9,-,TGTGCCAGCAGCGTTTGGGCTGGGGGCGCGGGTTCTGGGGCCAACGTCCTGACTTTC,CASSVWAGGAGSGANVLTF
TRBJ1-2,-,TRBV29-1,-,TGCAGCGTCGCGGCCCCCTCTAGGCACTATGGCTACACCTTC,CSVAAPSRHYGYTF
TRBJ2-2,-,TRBV5-1,-,TGCGCCAGCAGCTTGGGACAGGTCTCCGGGGAGCTGTTTTTT,CASSLGQVSGELFF
TRBJ1-5,TRBD1,TRBV19,-,TGTGCCAGTAAATGGGGACAGGGGGATCAGCCCCAGCATTTT,CASKWGQGDQPQHF
TRBJ2-4,-,TRBV18,-,TGTGCCAGCTCTCAGGGGTCCAAAAACATTCAGTACTTC,CASSQGSKNIQYF
TRBJ2-2,-,TRBV6-5,-,TGTGCCAGCAGCCACAAGAATACAGGTGCCGGGGAGCTGTTTTTT,CASSHKNTGAGELFF
TRBJ2-1,-,TRBV5-6,-,TGTGCCAGCAGCTTGTCTTTTAGAGACAATGAGCAGTTCTTC,CASSLSFRDNEQFF
TRBJ2-2,-,TRBV2,-,TGTGCCAGCAGTGAACGGGTAACCGGGGAGCTGTTTTTT,CASSERVTGELFF
TRBJ1-4,-,TRBV6-5,-,TGTGCCAGCACCGACAGAGGTGAAAAACTGTTTTTT,CASTDRGEKLFF
TRBJ1-2,-,TRBV7-3,-,TGTGCCAGCAGCTCCCAACTCTCCAGGGCCTATGGCTACACCTTC,CASSSQLSRAYGYTF
TRBJ2-1,-,TRBV11-3,-,TGTGCCAGCAGCTTAACACAGGTCAGTGAGCAGTTCTTC,CASSLTQVSEQFF
TRBJ2-1,TRBD2,TRBV5-4,-,TGTGCCAGCAGCTTGGCACTAGCGGGGCGCAACAATGAGCAGTTCTTC,CASSLALAGRNNEQFF
TRBJ1-6,-,TRBV2,-,TGTGCCAGCAGTGTTACTGAAAATTCACCCCTCCACTTT,CASSVTENSPLHF
TRBJ1-1,-,TRBV4-3,-,TGCGCCAGCAGCCGAGCGGGAAACATGAACACTGAAGCTTTCTTT,CASSRAGNMNTEAFF
TRBJ2-5,-,TRBV5-1,-,TGCGCCAGCAGCTTGGGGGGCGGCCAAGAGACCCAGTACTTC,CASSLGGGQETQYF
TRBJ2-1,TRBD2,TRBV5-1,-,TGCGCCAGCAGCTCTCCGGGACTAGCGGGGATAAATGAGCAGTTCTTC,CASSSPGLAGINEQFF
TRBJ2-7,TRBD2,TRBV6-6,-,TGTGCCAGCAGTTTTGATTCGACTAGCAATTACGAGCAGTACTTC,CASSFDSTSNYEQYF
TRBJ2-5,TRBD1,TRBV29-1,-,TGCAGCGGGACCACGGACAGGACGGAGACCCAGTACTTC,CSGTTDRTETQYF
TRBJ2-1,-,TRBV25-1,-,TGTGCCAGCAGTGATTGGCGTGGGAGAGATGAGCAGTTCTTC,CASSDWRGRDEQFF
TRBJ2-1,TRBD1,TRBV5-1,-,TGCGCCAGCAGCTTGAGGGACAGGGGGCGCGTCTCCTACAATGAGCAGTTCTTC,CASSLRDRGRVSYNEQFF
TRBJ1-4,-,TRBV19,-,TGTGCCAGTAGCACAGGTAAAACTAATGAAAAACTGTTTTTT,CASSTGKTNEKLFF
TRBJ2-1,TRBD2,TRBV5-1,few,TGCGCCAGCAGCCCAGATCTAGCGGGAGTTTACAATGAGCAGTTCTTC,CASSPDLAGVYNEQFF
TRBJ1-5,-,TRBV28,-,TGTGCCAGCAGCAACCCGGGAAACCAGCCCCAGCATTTT,CASSNPGNQPQHF
TRBJ2-2,-,TRBV7-3,once,TGTGCCAGCAGCTTCCCTCGACAGGGAGGTAACACCGGGGAGCTGTTTTTT,CASSFPRQGGNTGELFF
TRBJ1-1,-,TRBV10-3,once,TGTGCCATCGCGTTCGGGGATAAAACTGAAGCTTTCTTT,CAIAFGDKTEAFF
TRBJ1-1,-,TRBV29-1,-,TGCAGCGTTGCAGACACGGAGGCTTTCTTT,CSVADTEAFF
TRBJ2-7,-,TRBV30,many,TGTGCCTGGAGCGAGGGCATCGGTCGGGACGAGCAGTACTTC,CAWSEGIGRDEQYF
TRBJ1-5,-,TRBV6-1,-,TGTGCCAGCAGAGTTAGTGGCAATCAGCCCCAGCATTTT,CASRVSGNQPQHF
TRBJ1-4,-,TRBV27,-,TGTGCCAGCAGTATAACAGGAGCAACTAATGAAAAACTGTTTTTT,CASSITGATNEKLFF
TRBJ1-2,-,TRBV29-1,few,TGCAGCGTTCACAGGGCTAACTATGGCTACACCTTC,CSVHRANYGYTF